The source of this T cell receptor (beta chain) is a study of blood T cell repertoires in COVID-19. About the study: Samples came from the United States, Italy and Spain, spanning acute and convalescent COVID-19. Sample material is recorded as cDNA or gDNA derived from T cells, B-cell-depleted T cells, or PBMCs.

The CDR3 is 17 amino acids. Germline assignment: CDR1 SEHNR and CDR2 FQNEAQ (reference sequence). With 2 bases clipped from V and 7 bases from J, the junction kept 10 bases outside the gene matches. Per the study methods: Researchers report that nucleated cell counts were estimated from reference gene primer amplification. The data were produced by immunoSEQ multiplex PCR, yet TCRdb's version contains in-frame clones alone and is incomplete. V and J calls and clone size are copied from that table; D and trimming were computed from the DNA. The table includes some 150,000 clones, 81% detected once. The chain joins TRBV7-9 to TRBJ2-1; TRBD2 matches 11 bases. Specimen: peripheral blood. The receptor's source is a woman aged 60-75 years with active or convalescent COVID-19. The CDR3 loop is CASSLRGGTSGGNEQFF. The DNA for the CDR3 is TGTGCCAGCAGCTTACGAGGGGGGACTAGCGGAGGGAATGAGCAGTTCTTC.